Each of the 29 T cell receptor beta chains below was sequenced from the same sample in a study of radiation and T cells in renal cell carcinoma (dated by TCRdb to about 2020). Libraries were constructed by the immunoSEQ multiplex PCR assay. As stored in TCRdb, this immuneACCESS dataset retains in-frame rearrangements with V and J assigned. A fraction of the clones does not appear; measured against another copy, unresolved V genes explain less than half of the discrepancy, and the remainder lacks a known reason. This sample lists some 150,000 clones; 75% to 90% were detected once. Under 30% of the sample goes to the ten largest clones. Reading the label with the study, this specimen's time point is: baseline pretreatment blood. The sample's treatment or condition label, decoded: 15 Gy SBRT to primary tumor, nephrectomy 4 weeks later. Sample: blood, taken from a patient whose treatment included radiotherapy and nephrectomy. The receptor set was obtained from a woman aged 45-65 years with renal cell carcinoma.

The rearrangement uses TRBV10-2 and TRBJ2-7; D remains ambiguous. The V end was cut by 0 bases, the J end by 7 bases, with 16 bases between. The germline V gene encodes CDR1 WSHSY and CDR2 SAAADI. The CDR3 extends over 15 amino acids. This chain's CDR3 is CASSESGWRSWEQYF. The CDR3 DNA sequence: TGCGCCAGCAGTGAGTCGGGATGGCGGTCATGGGAGCAGTACTTC.

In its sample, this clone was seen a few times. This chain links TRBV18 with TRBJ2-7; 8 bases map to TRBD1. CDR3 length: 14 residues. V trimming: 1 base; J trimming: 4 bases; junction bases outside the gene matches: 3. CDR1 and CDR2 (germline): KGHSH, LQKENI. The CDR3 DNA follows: TGTGCCAGCTCACCACGGGGACAGGTATACGAGCAGTACTTC. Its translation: CASSPRGQVYEQYF.

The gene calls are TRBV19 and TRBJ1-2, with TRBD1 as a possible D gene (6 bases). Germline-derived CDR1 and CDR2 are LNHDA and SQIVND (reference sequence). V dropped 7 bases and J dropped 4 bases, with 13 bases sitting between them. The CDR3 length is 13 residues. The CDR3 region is CASTTLRGYGYTF. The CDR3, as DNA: TGTGCCAGTACAACTCTCAGGGGCTATGGCTACACCTTC. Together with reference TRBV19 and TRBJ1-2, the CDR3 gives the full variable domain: DGGITQSPKYLFRKEGQNVTLSCEQNLNHDAMYWYRQDPGQGLRLIYYSQIVNDFQKGDIAEGYSVSREKKESFPLTVTSAQKNPTAFYLCASTTLRGYGYTFGSGTRLTVV.

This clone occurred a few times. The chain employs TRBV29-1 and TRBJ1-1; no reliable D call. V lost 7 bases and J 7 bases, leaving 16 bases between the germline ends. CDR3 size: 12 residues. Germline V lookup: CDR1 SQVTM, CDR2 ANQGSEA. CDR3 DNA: TGCAGCGCCGTTCCTGTGGTAGGTGAAGCTTTCTTT. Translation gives CSAVPVVGEAFF.

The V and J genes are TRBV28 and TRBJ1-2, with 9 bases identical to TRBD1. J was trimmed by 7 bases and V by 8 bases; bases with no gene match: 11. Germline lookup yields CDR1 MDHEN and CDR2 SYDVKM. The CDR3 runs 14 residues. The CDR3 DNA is TGTGCCAGCCGCCTGGCAGACAGGGGGTTTGGCTACACCTTC. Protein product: CASRLADRGFGYTF.

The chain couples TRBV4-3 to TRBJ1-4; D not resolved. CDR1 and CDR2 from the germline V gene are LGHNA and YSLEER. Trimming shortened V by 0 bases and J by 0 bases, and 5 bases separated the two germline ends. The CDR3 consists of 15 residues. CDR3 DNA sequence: TGCGCCAGCAGCCAAGATTTTGCAACTAATGAAAAACTGTTTTTT. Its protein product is CASSQDFATNEKLFF.

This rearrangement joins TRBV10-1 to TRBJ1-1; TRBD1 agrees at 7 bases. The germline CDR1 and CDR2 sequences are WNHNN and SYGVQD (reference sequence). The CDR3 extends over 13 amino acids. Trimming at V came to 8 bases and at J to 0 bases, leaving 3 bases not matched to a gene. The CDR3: CASQGGMNTEAFF. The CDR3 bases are TGCGCCAGCCAGGGGGGTATGAACACTGAAGCTTTCTTT.

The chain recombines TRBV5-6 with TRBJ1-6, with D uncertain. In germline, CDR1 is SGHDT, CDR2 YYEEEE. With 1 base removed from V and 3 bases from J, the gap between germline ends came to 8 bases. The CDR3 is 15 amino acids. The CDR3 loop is CASSLRSNYNSPLHF. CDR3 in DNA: TGTGCCAGCAGCTTGCGCTCCAACTATAATTCACCCCTCCACTTT.

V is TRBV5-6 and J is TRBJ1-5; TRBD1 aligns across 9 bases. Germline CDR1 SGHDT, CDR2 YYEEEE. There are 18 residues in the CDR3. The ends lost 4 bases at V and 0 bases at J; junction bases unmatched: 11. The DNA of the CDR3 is TGTGCCAGCAGCCGCCACGGACAGGGGCTCTTTAGCAATCAGCCCCAGCATTTT. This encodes CASSRHGQGLFSNQPQHF.

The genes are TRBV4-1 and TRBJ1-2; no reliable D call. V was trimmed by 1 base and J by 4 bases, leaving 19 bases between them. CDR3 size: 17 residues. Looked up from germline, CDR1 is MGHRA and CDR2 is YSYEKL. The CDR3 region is CASSQAGLHAGSYGYTF. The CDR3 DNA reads TGCGCCAGCAGCCAAGCCGGGCTTCACGCAGGTTCCTATGGCTACACCTTC.

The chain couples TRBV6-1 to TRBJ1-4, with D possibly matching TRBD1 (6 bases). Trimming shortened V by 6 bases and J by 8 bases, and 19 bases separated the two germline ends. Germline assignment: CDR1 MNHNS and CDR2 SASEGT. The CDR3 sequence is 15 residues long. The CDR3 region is CASSVNRVEGEKLFF. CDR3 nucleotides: TGTGCCAGCAGCGTGAACAGGGTGGAAGGCGAAAAACTGTTTTTT.

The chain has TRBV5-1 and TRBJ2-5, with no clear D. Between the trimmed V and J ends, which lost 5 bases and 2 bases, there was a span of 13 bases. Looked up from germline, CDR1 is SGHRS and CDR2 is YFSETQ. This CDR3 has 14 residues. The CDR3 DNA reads TGCGCCAGCAGTCCCGGGTTCGGGCAAGAGACCCAGTACTTC. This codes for CASSPGFGQETQYF.

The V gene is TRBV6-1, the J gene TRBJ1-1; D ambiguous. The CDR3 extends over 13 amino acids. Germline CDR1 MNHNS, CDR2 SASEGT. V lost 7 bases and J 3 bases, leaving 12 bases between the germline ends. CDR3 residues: CASMFGGYTEAFF. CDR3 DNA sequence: TGTGCCAGCATGTTCGGCGGATACACTGAAGCTTTCTTT.

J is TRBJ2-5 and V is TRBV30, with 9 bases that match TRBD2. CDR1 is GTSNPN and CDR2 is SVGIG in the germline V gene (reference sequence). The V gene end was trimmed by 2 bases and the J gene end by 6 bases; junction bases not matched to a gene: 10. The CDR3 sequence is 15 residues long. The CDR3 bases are TGTGCCTGGAGTCGTGGCGGGGGGGCGGTCCAGACCCAGTACTTC. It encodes CAWSRGGGAVQTQYF. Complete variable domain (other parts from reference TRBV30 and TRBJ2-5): SQTIHQWPATLVQPVGSPLSLECTVEGTSNPNLYWYRQAAGRGLQLLFYSVGIGQISSEVPQNLSASRPQDRQFILSSKKLLLSDSGFYLCAWSRGGGAVQTQYFGPGTRLLVL.

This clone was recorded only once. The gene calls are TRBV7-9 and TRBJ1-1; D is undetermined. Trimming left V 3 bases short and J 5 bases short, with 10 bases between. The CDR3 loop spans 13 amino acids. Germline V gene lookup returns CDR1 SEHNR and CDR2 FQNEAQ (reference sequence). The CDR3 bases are TGTGCCAGCAGCTTCGGGGTGGGGACTGAAGCTTTCTTT. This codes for CASSFGVGTEAFF.

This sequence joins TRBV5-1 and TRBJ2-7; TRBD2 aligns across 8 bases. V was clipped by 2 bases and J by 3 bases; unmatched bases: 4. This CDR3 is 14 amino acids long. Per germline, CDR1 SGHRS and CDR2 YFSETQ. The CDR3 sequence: CASSLPGLDYEQYF. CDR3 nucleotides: TGCGCCAGCAGCTTACCGGGACTAGACTACGAGCAGTACTTC.

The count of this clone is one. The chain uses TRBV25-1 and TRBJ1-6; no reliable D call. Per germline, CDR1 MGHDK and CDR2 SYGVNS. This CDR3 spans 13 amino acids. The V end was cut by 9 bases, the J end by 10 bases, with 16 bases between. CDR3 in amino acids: CASSKEGSSPLHF. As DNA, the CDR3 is TGTGCCAGTTCCAAGGAAGGCAGCTCACCCCTCCACTTT.

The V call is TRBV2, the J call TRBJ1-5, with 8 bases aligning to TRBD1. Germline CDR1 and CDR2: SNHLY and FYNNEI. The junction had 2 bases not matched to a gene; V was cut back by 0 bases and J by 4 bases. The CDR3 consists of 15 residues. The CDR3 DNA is TGTGCCAGCAGTGAAGCTAACAGGGGGAATCAGCCCCAGCATTTT. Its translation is CASSEANRGNQPQHF.

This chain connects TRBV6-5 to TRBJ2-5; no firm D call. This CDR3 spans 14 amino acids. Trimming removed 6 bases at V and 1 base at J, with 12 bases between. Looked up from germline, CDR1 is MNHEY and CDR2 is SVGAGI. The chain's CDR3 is CASSQHSSQETQYF. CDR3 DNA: TGTGCCAGCAGCCAACACAGCTCCCAAGAGACCCAGTACTTC.

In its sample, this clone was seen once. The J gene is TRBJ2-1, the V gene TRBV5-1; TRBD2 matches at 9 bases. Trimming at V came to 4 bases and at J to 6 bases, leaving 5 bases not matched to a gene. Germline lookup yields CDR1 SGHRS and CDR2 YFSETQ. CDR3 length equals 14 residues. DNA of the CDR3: TGCGCCAGCAGCCTAGGACTAGCGAGCAATGAGCAGTTCTTC. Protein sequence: CASSLGLASNEQFF.

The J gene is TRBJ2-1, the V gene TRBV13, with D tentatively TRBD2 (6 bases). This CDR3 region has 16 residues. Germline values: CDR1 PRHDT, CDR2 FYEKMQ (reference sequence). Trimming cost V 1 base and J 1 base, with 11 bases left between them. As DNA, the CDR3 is TGTGCCAGCAGCTTAGAAGGCGGGAAATCCTACAATGAGCAGTTCTTC. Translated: CASSLEGGKSYNEQFF.

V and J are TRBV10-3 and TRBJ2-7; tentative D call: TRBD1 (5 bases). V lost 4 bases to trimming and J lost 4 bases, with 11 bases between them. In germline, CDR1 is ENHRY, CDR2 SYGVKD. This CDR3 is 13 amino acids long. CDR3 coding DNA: TGTGCCATCAGTGGGGGCAGCAAATACGAGCAGTACTTC. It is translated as CAISGGSKYEQYF.

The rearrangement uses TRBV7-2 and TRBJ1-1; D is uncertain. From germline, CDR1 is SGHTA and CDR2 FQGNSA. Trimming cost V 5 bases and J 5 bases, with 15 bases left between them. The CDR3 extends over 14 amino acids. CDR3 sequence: CASSPSSLGTEAFF. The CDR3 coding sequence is TGTGCCAGCAGCCCCTCGAGTCTGGGGACTGAAGCTTTCTTT.

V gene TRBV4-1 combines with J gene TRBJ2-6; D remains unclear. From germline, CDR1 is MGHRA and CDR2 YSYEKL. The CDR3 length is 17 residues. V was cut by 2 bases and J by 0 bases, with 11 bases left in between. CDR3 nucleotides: TGCGCCAGCAGCCAAACATCTACGAACTCTGGGGCCAACGTCCTGACTTTC. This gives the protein CASSQTSTNSGANVLTF.

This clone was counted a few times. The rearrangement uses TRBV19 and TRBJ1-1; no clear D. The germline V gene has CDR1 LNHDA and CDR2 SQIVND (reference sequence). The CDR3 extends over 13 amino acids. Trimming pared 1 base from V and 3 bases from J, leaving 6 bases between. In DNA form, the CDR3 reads TGTGCCAGTAGTATAGGGGGAGACACTGAAGCTTTCTTT. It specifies CASSIGGDTEAFF.

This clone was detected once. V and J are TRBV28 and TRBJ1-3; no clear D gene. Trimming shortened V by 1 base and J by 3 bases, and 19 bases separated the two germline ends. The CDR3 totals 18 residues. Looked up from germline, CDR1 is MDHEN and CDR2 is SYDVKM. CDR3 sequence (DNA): TGTGCCAGCAGTTTATCGTTTGCGGTGGGGAACGTTGGAAACACCATATATTTT. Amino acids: CASSLSFAVGNVGNTIYF.

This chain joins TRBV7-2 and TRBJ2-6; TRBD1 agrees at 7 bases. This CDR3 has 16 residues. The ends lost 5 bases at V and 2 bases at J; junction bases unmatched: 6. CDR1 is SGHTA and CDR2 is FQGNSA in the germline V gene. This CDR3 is CASSKRTGAGANVLTF. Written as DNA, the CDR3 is TGTGCCAGCAGCAAACGAACAGGGGCTGGGGCCAACGTCCTGACTTTC.

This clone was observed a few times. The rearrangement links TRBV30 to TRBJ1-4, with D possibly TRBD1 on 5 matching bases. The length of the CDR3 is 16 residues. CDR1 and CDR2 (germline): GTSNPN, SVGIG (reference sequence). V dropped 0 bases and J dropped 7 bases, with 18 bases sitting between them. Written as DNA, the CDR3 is TGTGCCTGGAGTGTCTTCATTTACGGGGGGAGTGAAAAACTGTTTTTT. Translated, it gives CAWSVFIYGGSEKLFF.

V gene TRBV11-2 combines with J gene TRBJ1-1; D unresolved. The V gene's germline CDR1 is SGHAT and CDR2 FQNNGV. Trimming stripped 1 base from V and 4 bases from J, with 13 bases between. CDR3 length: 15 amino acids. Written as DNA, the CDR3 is TGTGCCAGCAGCTTAGTGGGTGCCGGGAGCACTGAAGCTTTCTTT. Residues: CASSLVGAGSTEAFF.